Below, 22 T cell receptor beta chains from the same sample are listed, as sequenced in a study of beta chain features in type 1 diabetes. Findings and limits, study-wide: Among patients with Type 1 diabetes, TCRB CDR3s were moderately but significantly shorter in every one of the four CD4+ subsets.

All of the isolated RNA was reverse transcribed, so expressed TCRB transcripts were sequenced. Assay: immunoSEQ multiplex PCR; the TCRdb copy retains only in-frame clones and omits some. The sample records fewer than 400,000 clones, roughly 9% being singletons. Their recognized antigens are unknown. The specimen sequenced was central memory CD4+ T cells from blood. These receptors all come from a man between 25 and 39 years old with type 1 diabetes.

This chain links TRBV28 with TRBJ2-5, with D possibly called TRBD1 or TRBD2 (5 bases each). The CDR3 totals 15 residues. The germline CDR1 and CDR2 sequences are MDHEN and SYDVKM. V shed 3 bases and J shed 4 bases, with 15 bases lying between them. For the CDR3, the DNA is TGTGCCAGCAGTTTGCCCGGGACGGAGCGAGAGACCCAGTACTTC. As protein: CASSLPGTERETQYF.

In its sample, this clone was seen a few times. The chain has TRBV21-1 and TRBJ2-5; TRBD2 is the table's D call, not checked against the DNA. TRBV21-1 constitutes a pseudogene. The CDR3 length is 15 residues. The CDR3 reads CASSMFIEEEETQYF. In DNA, the CDR3 is TGTGCCAGCAGCATGTTTATAGAGGAGGAAGAGACCCAGTACTTC.

The chain uses TRBV19 and TRBJ2-3; D might be TRBD1 (6 bases). V was clipped by 3 bases and J by 1 base, with 8 bases between them. CDR1 is LNHDA, CDR2 SQIVND, per germline (reference sequence). The CDR3 runs 14 residues. The CDR3 DNA reads TGTGCCAGTAGTATCGCAGGGGGCACAGATACGCAGTATTTT. This encodes CASSIAGGTDTQYF.

The chain has TRBV6-5 and TRBJ1-5, with 7 bases fitting TRBD1. The germline CDR1 and CDR2 sequences are MNHEY and SVGAGI. CDR3 length: 15 residues. V lost 4 bases to trimming and J lost 2 bases; unmatched junction nucleotides: 5. Here the CDR3 reads CASSLTGNGNQPQHF. The DNA of the CDR3 is TGTGCCAGCAGTTTGACAGGGAATGGCAATCAGCCCCAGCATTTT.

V gene TRBV10-3 combines with J gene TRBJ1-2; D gene unclear. V lost 4 bases and J 1 base, leaving 7 bases between the germline ends. Germline CDR1 reads ENHRY; CDR2 reads SYGVKD. This CDR3 is 13 amino acids long. The CDR3 reads CAISGPDNYGYTF. The CDR3 DNA sequence: TGTGCCATCAGTGGGCCGGATAACTATGGCTACACCTTC.

This clone was seen a single time. The rearrangement links TRBV5-6 to TRBJ2-5, with no clear D. Per the germline V gene, CDR1 is SGHDT and CDR2 is YYEEEE. CDR3 length equals 13 residues. Trimming stripped 4 bases from V and 3 bases from J, with 10 bases between. DNA of the CDR3: TGTGCCAGCAGCCTACCACCAAAAGAGACCCAGTACTTC. This codes for CASSLPPKETQYF.

This clone was observed a handful of times. V and J are TRBV6-5 and TRBJ1-4; D possibly corresponds to TRBD1 (5 bases). CDR1 and CDR2 from the germline V gene are MNHEY and SVGAGI. There are 12 residues in the CDR3. Trimming cost V 8 bases and J 8 bases, with 12 bases left between them. The CDR3 nucleotides are TGTGCCAGCGGGGCGGGCTCCGAAAAACTGTTTTTT. Its protein product is CASGAGSEKLFF.

At least ten counts were recorded for this clone. The genes are TRBV28 and TRBJ1-1, with 8 bases aligning to TRBD1. Germline trimming cut 5 bases from V and 1 base from J; bases unmatched to any gene: 9. The germline V gene has CDR1 MDHEN and CDR2 SYDVKM. This CDR3 has 16 residues. In DNA, the CDR3 is TGTGCCAGCAGTCCTTCAGACAGGGGAGAGAACACTGAAGCTTTCTTT. Protein product: CASSPSDRGENTEAFF.

The chain joins TRBV19 to TRBJ2-1; a possible D gene is TRBD2 (6 bases). Germline CDR1 is LNHDA and CDR2 is SQIVND (reference sequence). The CDR3 covers 15 residues. V lost 3 bases, J lost 2 bases, and 11 bases lay in between. CDR3 loop: CASSMGDSPYNEQFF. CDR3 bases: TGTGCCAGTAGTATGGGGGACTCCCCCTACAATGAGCAGTTCTTC. The full variable domain, completed using reference TRBV19 and TRBJ2-1, is DGGITQSPKYLFRKEGQNVTLSCEQNLNHDAMYWYRQDPGQGLRLIYYSQIVNDFQKGDIAEGYSVSREKKESFPLTVTSAQKNPTAFYLCASSMGDSPYNEQFFGPGTRLTVL.

The chain couples TRBV7-2 to TRBJ1-5; 7 nucleotides agree with TRBD1. The CDR3 length is 13 residues. From germline, CDR1 is SGHTA and CDR2 FQGNSA. V shed 5 bases and J 7 bases; nucleotides not matched to a gene: 5. CDR3 coding DNA: TGTGCCAGCAGCACCAGGGGGATCCAGCCCCAGCATTTT. Its protein product is CASSTRGIQPQHF.

This clone occurred a few times. This chain joins TRBV7-9 and TRBJ2-4; TRBD2 is a possible D gene (5 bases). CDR3 length: 16 amino acids. Trimming stripped 5 bases from V and 0 bases from J, with 14 bases between. CDR1 and CDR2 (germline): SEHNR, FQNEAQ (reference sequence). The CDR3: CASSQRLSKAKNIQYF. Written as DNA, the CDR3 is TGTGCCAGCAGCCAACGACTAAGTAAAGCCAAAAACATTCAGTACTTC.

There are a few counts of this clone. V gene TRBV5-1 combines with J gene TRBJ2-3; 9 bases are a match to TRBD1. The CDR3 sequence is 14 residues long. The ends lost 4 bases at V and 5 bases at J; junction bases unmatched: 5. Germline V gene data show CDR1 as SGHRS and CDR2 as YFSETQ. In DNA form, the CDR3 reads TGCGCCAGCAGCAGAACAGGGGGCAGAGATACGCAGTATTTT. This gives the protein CASSRTGGRDTQYF.

This clone was picked up a small number of times. This sample includes further DNA sequences coding for the same CDR3. The chain uses TRBV18 and TRBJ2-3; D unresolved. V was pared by 4 bases and J by 1 base, with 6 bases between. Germline V gene data show CDR1 as KGHSH and CDR2 as LQKENI. The CDR3 sequence is 13 residues long. The CDR3 protein is CASSLPGTDTQYF. CDR3 in DNA: TGTGCCAGCTCACTGCCCGGCACAGATACGCAGTATTTT.

V usage is TRBV27 and J usage is TRBJ2-5; D ambiguous. There are 15 residues in the CDR3. The ends were cut back, 3 bases at V and 6 bases at J, with 17 bases in the middle. Germline assignment: CDR1 MNHEY and CDR2 SMNVEV (reference sequence). The CDR3 spells CASSFLSGLTKTQYF. The CDR3 DNA sequence: TGTGCCAGCAGTTTTCTGTCCGGGCTGACGAAGACCCAGTACTTC.

The V call is TRBV7-8, the J call TRBJ1-1; D unresolved. There are 14 residues in the CDR3. Germline CDR1 and CDR2: SGHVS and FQNEAQ. The germline V and J ends were trimmed by 2 bases and 0 bases, with 7 bases remaining between them. Here the CDR3 reads CASSLTLLNTEAFF. CDR3 coding DNA: TGTGCCAGCAGCTTAACCCTTTTGAACACTGAAGCTTTCTTT.

The table lists this clone with a few counts. This chain connects TRBV2 to TRBJ2-3, with TRBD1 matching over 7 bases. The CDR3 consists of 18 residues. J gave up 2 bases and V 1 base, and 12 bases lay outside the gene matches. The germline CDR1 and CDR2 sequences are SNHLY and FYNNEI. The CDR3, as DNA: TGTGCCAGCAGTGAAGAATTTGGGACAGCTGGGGACACAGATACGCAGTATTTT. Protein sequence: CASSEEFGTAGDTDTQYF.

This clone was picked up many times. This rearrangement joins TRBV19 to TRBJ2-1, with 8 nucleotides matching TRBD1. Germline assignment: CDR1 LNHDA and CDR2 SQIVND (reference sequence). This CDR3 spans 19 amino acids. V lost 5 bases and J lost 4; bases outside the gene matches: 19. The CDR3 DNA reads as TGTGCCAGTAGTCCTCCGAGCAGGGGGCCCTTTGTCCTGTACAATGAGCAGTTCTTC. Translating gives CASSPPSRGPFVLYNEQFF.

This clone came up a few times. V gene TRBV9 combines with J gene TRBJ2-3, with a tentative D call TRBD1 (5 bases). CDR1 and CDR2 (germline): SGDLS, YYNGEE. This CDR3 region has 15 residues. The V and J ends lost 0 bases and 2 bases respectively, with 10 bases between them. This CDR3 is CASSVGVGPTDTQYF. CDR3 DNA sequence: TGTGCCAGCAGCGTAGGAGTGGGGCCCACAGATACGCAGTATTTT. The variable domain in full, with the rest retrieved from reference TRBV9 and TRBJ2-3, is DSGVTQTPKHLITATGQRVTLRCSPRSGDLSVYWYQQSLDQGLQFLIQYYNGEERAKGNILERFSAQQFPDLHSELNLSSLELGDSALYFCASSVGVGPTDTQYFGPGTRLTVL.

This clone has a handful of counts. The chain employs TRBV4-2 and TRBJ1-1, with a weak D call TRBD1 (5 bases). V lost 1 base and J lost 8, with 11 bases in between. CDR1 and CDR2 (germline): LGHNA, YNFKEQ. The CDR3 runs to 13 residues. The CDR3 DNA reads TGTGCCAGCAGCCAAGTGGGGGATGGGGAAGCTTTCTTT. Amino acids: CASSQVGDGEAFF.

This clone was recorded at least ten times. The chain carries TRBV5-5 and TRBJ2-1, with D perhaps TRBD1 (5 bases). This CDR3 region has 15 residues. The V end was cut by 2 bases, the J end by 3 bases, with 12 bases between. Germline CDR1 and CDR2: SGHKS and YYEKEE (reference sequence). The CDR3 protein is CASSLQTGVYNEQFF. The CDR3 nucleotides read TGTGCCAGCAGCTTACAAACAGGAGTCTACAATGAGCAGTTCTTC.

This clone was seen only a few times. This chain connects TRBV7-2 to TRBJ2-3; 7 positions agree with TRBD2. Germline V lookup: CDR1 SGHTA, CDR2 FQGNSA. With V trimmed by 5 bases and J by 5 bases, 7 bases remained unmatched. This CDR3 comprises 14 residues. The CDR3 DNA reads as TGTGCCAGCAGCCCGGGGAGGGCGGGAGATACGCAGTATTTT. As protein: CASSPGRAGDTQYF.

This clone was detected a few times. V is TRBV7-2 and J is TRBJ2-4, with a weak D call TRBD1 (5 bases). The CDR3 loop spans 13 amino acids. V lost 4 bases to trimming and J lost 5 bases, with 9 bases between them. Germline CDR1 reads SGHTA; CDR2 reads FQGNSA. CDR3 DNA: TGTGCCAGCAGCTACAGGTCCCAAAACATTCAGTACTTC. It specifies CASSYRSQNIQYF. The full variable domain, rest sourced from reference TRBV7-2 and TRBJ2-4, is GAGVSQSPSNKVTEKGKDVELRCDPISGHTALYWYRQSLGQGLEFLIYFQGNSAPDKSGLPSDRFSAERTGGSVSTLTIQRTQQEDSAVYLCASSYRSQNIQYFGAGTRLSVL.